This TCR beta chain was retrieved from a study of T cells expressing NK-cell markers. As for the study in general: Investigators obtained TCR beta repertoires from sorted CD3+CD56+NKG2C+, CD3+CD56+NKG2C- and CD3+CD56-NKG2C+ T cells. Findings of the study overall: The leading position in the CD3+CD56-NKG2C+ fraction of several donors also went to these clonotypes.

With regard to this clonotype: The antigen is undetermined.

The CDR3 is 13 residues long. For TCR beta, cDNA was produced by 5'RACE template switching with UMIs. One entry per CDR3 protein, without DNA, is what TCRdb gives after re-calling the 5' RACE reads. The specimen's table records over 250,000 distinct CDR3 sequences. This chain uses TRBV12-3 or TRBV12-4 with TRBJ1-4; TCRdb designates TRBD1, a call that cannot be tested without DNA. The sequence was obtained from a woman aged 18 to 75 in good health. Sequencing was performed on blood T cells: a sorted CD56 or NKG2C T cell subset, CD4+ or CD8+ T cells, or bulk PBMC T cells (not recorded which). The CDR3 spells CASSWDSGEKLFF.